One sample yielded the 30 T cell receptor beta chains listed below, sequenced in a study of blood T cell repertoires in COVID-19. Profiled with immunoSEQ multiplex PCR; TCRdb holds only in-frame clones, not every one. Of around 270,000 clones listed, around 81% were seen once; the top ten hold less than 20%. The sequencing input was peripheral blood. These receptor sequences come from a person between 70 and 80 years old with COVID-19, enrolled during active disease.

The CDR3 loop reads CASSLEVRDPLHF. The CDR3 DNA reads TGTGCCAGCAGCTTGGAGGTTCGGGATCCCCTCCACTTT. The chain combines TRBV5-4 with TRBJ1-6; D is undetermined. The CDR3 length is 13 residues. V was cut by 0 bases and J by 13 bases, with 11 bases left in between. Per germline, CDR1 SGHNT and CDR2 YYREEE (reference sequence). Full variable domain (rest looked up from reference TRBV5-4 and TRBJ1-6): ETGVTQSPTHLIKTRGQQVTLRCSSQSGHNTVSWYQQALGQGPQFIFQYYREEENGRGNFPPRFSGLQFPNYSSELNVNALELDDSALYLCASSLEVRDPLHFGNGTRLTVT.

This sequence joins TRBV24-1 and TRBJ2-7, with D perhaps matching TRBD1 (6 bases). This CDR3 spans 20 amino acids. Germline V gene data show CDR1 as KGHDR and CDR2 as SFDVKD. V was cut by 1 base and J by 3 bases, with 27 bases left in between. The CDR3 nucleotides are TGTGCCACCAGTGATTTCCGAAATAGCTTCAGGGGTCCCCGAATCTACGAGCAGTACTTC. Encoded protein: CATSDFRNSFRGPRIYEQYF.

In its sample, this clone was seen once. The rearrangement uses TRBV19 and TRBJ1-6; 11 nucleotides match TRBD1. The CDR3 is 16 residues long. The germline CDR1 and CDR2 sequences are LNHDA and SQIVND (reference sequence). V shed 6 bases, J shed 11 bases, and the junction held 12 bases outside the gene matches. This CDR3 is CASSIGQGAILPPLHF. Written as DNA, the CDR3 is TGTGCCAGTAGCATCGGACAGGGGGCAATCCTTCCACCCCTCCACTTT.

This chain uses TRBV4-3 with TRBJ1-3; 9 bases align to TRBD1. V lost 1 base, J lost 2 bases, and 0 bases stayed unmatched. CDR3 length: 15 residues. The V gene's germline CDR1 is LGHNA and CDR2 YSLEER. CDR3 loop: CASSQGTGAGNTIYF. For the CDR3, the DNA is TGCGCCAGCAGCCAAGGGACAGGGGCTGGAAACACCATATATTTT.

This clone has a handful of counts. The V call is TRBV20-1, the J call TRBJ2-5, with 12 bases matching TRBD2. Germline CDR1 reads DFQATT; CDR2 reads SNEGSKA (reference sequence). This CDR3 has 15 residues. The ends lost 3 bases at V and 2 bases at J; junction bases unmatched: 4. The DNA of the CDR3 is TGCAGTGCTAGTTCCACTAGCGGGAGGCAAGAGACCCAGTACTTC. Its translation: CSASSTSGRQETQYF.

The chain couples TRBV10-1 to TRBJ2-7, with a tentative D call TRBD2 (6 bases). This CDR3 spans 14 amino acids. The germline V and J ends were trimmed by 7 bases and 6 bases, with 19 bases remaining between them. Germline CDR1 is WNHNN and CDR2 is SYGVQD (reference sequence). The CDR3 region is CASKYRDLESEQYF. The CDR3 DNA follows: TGCGCCAGCAAATACCGGGACTTAGAGTCCGAGCAGTACTTC.

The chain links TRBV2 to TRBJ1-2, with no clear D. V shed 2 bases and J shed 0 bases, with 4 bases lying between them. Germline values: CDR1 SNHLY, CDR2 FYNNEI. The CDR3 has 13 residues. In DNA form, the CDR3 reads TGTGCCAGCAGTGAACAGGCTAACTATGGCTACACCTTC. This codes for CASSEQANYGYTF.

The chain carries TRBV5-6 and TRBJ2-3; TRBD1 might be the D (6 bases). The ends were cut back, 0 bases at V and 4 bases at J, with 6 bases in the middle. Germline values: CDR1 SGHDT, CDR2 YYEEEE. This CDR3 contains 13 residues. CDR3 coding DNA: TGTGCCAGCAGCTTGGACAGGGCAGATACGCAGTATTTT. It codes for CASSLDRADTQYF.

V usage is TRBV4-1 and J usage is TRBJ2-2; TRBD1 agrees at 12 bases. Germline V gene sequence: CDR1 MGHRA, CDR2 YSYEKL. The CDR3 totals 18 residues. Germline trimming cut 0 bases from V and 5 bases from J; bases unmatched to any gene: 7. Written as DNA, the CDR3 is TGCGCCAGCAGCCAAGATTCCCCGGGACAGGGGGCTACCGGGGAGCTGTTTTTT. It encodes CASSQDSPGQGATGELFF.

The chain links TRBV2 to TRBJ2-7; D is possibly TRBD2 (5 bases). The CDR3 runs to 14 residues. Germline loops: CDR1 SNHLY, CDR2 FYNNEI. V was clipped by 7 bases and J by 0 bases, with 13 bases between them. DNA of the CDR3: TGTGCCAGCATCGAGGGCAAGAGCTCCTACGAGCAGTACTTC. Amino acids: CASIEGKSSYEQYF.

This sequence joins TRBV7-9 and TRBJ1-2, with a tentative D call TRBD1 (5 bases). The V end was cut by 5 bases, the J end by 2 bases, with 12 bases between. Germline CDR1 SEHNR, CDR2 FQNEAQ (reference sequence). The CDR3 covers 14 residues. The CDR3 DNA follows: TGTGCCAGCAGCGCACAGGTTTCAAACTATGGCTACACCTTC. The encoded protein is CASSAQVSNYGYTF.

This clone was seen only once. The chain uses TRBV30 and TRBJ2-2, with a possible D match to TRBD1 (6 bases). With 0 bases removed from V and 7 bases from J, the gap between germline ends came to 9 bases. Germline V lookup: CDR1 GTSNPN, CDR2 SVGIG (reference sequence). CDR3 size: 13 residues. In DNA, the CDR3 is TGTGCCTGGAGTGTGGGGGCAGTCGGGGAGCTGTTTTTT. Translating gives CAWSVGAVGELFF. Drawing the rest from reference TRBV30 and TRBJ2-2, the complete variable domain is SQTIHQWPATLVQPVGSPLSLECTVEGTSNPNLYWYRQAAGRGLQLLFYSVGIGQISSEVPQNLSASRPQDRQFILSSKKLLLSDSGFYLCAWSVGAVGELFFGEGSRLTVL.

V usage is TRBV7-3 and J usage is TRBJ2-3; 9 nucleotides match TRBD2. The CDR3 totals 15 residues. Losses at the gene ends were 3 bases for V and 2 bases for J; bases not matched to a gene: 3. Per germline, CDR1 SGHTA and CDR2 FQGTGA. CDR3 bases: TGTGCCAGCAGCTTGACTAGCGGACCCACAGATACGCAGTATTTT. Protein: CASSLTSGPTDTQYF.

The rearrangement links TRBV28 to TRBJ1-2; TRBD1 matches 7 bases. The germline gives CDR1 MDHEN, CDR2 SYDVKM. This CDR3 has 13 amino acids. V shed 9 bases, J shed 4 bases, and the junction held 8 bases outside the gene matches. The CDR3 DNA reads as TGTGCCAGTACAGGGGCGTCTTTCTATGGCTACACCTTC. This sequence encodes CASTGASFYGYTF.

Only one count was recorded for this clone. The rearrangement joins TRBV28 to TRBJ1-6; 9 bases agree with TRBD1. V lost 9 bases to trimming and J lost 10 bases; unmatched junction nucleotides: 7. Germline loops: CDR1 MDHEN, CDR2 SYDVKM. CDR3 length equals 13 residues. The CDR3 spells CASKTGGLSPLHF. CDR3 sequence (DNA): TGTGCCAGTAAGACAGGGGGGTTGTCACCCCTCCACTTT.

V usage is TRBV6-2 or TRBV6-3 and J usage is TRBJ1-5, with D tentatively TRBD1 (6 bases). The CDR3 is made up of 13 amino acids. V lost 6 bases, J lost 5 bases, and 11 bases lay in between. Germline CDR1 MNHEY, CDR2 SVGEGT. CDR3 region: CASSKTGDQPQHF. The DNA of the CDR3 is TGTGCCAGCAGCAAGACAGGAGATCAGCCCCAGCATTTT.

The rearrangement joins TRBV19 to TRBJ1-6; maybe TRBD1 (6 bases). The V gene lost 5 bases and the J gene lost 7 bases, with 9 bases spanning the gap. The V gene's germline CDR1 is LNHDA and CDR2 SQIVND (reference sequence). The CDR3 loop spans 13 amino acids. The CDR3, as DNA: TGTGCCAGTAGTGAGACAGGCAATTCACCCCTCCACTTT. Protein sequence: CASSETGNSPLHF.

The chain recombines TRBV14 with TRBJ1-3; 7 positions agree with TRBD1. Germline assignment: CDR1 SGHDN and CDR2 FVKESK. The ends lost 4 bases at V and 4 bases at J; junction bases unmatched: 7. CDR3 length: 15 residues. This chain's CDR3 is CASSPLTGLGNTIYF. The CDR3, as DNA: TGTGCCAGCAGCCCGCTGACAGGGTTAGGAAACACCATATATTTT.

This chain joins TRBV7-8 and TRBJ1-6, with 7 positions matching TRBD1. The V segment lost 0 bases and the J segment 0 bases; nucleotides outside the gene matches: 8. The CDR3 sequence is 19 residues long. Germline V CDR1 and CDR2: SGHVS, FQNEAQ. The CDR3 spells CASSLAFGTASSYNSPLHF. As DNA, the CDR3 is TGTGCCAGCAGCTTAGCGTTCGGGACAGCGAGCTCCTATAATTCACCCCTCCACTTT.

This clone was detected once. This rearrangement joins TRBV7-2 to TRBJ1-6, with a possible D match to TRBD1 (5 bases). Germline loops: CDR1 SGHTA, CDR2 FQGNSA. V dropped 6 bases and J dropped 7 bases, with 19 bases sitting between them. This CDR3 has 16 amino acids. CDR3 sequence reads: CASSLSARASNSPLHF. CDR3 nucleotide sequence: TGTGCCAGCAGTTTAAGCGCCAGGGCTTCGAATTCACCCCTCCACTTT.

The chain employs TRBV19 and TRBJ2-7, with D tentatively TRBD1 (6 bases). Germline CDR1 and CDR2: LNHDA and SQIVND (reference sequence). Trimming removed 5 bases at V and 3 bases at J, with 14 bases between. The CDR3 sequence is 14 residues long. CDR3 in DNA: TGTGCCAGTAGTTACAGGGACCTATTCTACGAGCAGTACTTC. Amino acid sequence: CASSYRDLFYEQYF.

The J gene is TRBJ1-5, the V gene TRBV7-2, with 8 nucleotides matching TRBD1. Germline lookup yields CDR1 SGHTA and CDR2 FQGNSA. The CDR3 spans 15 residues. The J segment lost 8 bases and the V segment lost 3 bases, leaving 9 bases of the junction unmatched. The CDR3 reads CASSFDRGWREPQHF. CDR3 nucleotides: TGTGCCAGCAGCTTCGACAGGGGATGGAGAGAGCCCCAGCATTTT.

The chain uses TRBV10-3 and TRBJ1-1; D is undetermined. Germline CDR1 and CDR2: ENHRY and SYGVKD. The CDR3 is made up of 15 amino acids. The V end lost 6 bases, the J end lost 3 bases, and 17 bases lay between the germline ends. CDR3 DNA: TGTGCCATCAGCTACTCACAGCTTGCAGACACTGAAGCTTTCTTT. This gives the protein CAISYSQLADTEAFF.

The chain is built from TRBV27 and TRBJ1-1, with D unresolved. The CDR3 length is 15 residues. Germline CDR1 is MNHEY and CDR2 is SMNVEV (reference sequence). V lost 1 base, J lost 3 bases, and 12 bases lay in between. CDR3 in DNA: TGTGCCAGCAGTTTATTTCCGGTTCTCGACACTGAAGCTTTCTTT. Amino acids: CASSLFPVLDTEAFF.

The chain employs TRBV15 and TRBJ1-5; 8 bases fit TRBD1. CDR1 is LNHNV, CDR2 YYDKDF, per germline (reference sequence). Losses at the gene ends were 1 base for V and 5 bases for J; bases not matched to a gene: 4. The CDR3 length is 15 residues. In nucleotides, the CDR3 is TGTGCCACCAGCAGAGCCCACAGGGGGGATCAGCCCCAGCATTTT. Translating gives CATSRAHRGDQPQHF.

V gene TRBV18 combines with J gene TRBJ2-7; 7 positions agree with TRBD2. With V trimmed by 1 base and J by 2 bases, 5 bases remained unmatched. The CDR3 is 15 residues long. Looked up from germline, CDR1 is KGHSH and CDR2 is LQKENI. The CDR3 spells CASSPQGGGTYEQYF. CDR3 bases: TGTGCCAGCTCACCACAGGGCGGGGGAACCTACGAGCAGTACTTC.

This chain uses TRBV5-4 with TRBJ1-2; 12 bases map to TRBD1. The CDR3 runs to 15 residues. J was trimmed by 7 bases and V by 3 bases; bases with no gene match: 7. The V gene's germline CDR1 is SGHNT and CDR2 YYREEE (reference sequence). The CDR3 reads CASSSGTGGVGGYTF. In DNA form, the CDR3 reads TGTGCCAGCAGCTCCGGGACAGGGGGCGTGGGTGGCTACACCTTC.

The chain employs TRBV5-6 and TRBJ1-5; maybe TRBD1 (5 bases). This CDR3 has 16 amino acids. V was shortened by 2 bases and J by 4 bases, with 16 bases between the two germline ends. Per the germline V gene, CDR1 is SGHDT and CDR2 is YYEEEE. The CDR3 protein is CASSLWRGTQNQPQHF. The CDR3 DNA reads TGTGCCAGCAGCTTATGGCGCGGGACGCAAAATCAGCCCCAGCATTTT.

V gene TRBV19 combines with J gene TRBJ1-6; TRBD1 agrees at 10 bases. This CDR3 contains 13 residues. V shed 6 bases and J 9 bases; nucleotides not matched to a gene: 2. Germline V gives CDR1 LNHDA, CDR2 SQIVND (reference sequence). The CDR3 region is CASRDRGVSPLHF. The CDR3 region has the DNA TGTGCCAGTAGGGACAGGGGGGTTTCACCCCTCCACTTT.

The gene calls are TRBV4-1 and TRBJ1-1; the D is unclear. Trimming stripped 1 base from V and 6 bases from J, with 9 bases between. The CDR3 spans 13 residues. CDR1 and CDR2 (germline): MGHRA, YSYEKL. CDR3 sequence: CASSQAREAEAFF. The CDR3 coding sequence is TGCGCCAGCAGCCAAGCGAGGGAGGCTGAAGCTTTCTTT.